This TCR beta chain stems from a study of CD8+ T cells in alopecia areata. Study-wide context: Administration of oral tofacitinib to treated patients was at 5 to 10 mg twice daily.

The CDR3 spans 14 residues. Germline-derived CDR1 and CDR2 are SEHNR and FQNEAQ (reference sequence). The V end lost 0 bases, the J end lost 1 base, and 6 bases lay between the germline ends. As for this clone: Its target is not known.

Treatment reported: oral pan-JAK inhibitor, 5-10 mg twice daily. Alopecia areata patients provided lesional scalp punch biopsies and peripheral blood, both collected for the study. Sorting separated CD4+ and CD8+ T cells out of PBMCs. General study findings and limits: While patients received tofacitinib, many expanded lesional clones remained present in scalp and blood.

Investigators isolated RNA and reverse transcribed it into cDNA to act as the sequencing template. Only in-frame clones appear in the TCRdb table, and some are missing; sequencing was by immunoSEQ multiplex PCR. This table holds 110,000 to 150,000 clones, 82% found once. This chain connects TRBV7-9 to TRBJ2-5; D unclear. The TCR sequence derives from a human donor with alopecia areata. The sequences come from CD8+ T cells sorted from blood, collected at week 4, from a patient treated with tofacitinib. The CDR3 here is CASSLATFQETQYF. CDR3 in DNA: TGTGCCAGCAGCTTAGCCACCTTCCAAGAGACCCAGTACTTC.